These 18 T cell receptor beta chains originate from one sample sequenced in a study of a mutant IDH1 vaccine in newly diagnosed glioma. The time point here: baseline, week 1 (first vaccination visit). As to treatment: pre-vaccination baseline after standard-of-care therapy. Method: immunoSEQ multiplex PCR; TCRdb's copy keeps in-frame clones and lacks some. The table lists about 98,000 clones, 70% to 90% of them singletons. The source was PBMCs, collected from a glioma patient treated with radiotherapy, temozolomide or both. The origin of the receptors is a woman between 50 and 59 years old with glioma.

CDR3 protein: CASSLAFRGHVGELFF. In nucleotides, the CDR3 is TGCGCCAGCAGCTTGGCGTTCAGGGGGCATGTCGGGGAGCTGTTTTTT. The chain combines TRBV5-1 with TRBJ2-2, with 8 bases lining up with TRBD1. In germline, CDR1 is SGHRS, CDR2 YFSETQ. The CDR3 has 16 amino acids. J gave up 7 bases and V 0 bases, and 8 bases lay outside the gene matches.

This rearrangement joins TRBV2 to TRBJ1-3; unclear D gene. V lost 8 bases to trimming and J lost 1 base, with 0 bases between them. The CDR3 consists of 10 residues. Per germline, CDR1 SNHLY and CDR2 FYNNEI. CDR3 region: CASSGNTIYF. DNA for the CDR3: TGTGCCAGCTCTGGAAACACCATATATTTT.

The chain recombines TRBV7-9 with TRBJ1-1; perhaps TRBD1 as D (5 bases). This CDR3 has 13 amino acids. The germline V and J ends were trimmed by 2 bases and 4 bases, with 8 bases remaining between them. Germline CDR1 and CDR2: SEHNR and FQNEAQ (reference sequence). CDR3: CASSLWGGTEAFF. The CDR3 DNA sequence: TGTGCCAGCAGCTTATGGGGGGGCACTGAAGCTTTCTTT.

This clone has only one observation. The chain links TRBV7-8 to TRBJ2-2; D is unresolved. Trimming pared 8 bases from V and 0 bases from J, leaving 10 bases between. Germline assignment: CDR1 SGHVS and CDR2 FQNEAQ. CDR3 size: 14 residues. In nucleotides, the CDR3 is TGTGCCAGCCGCCTCGTCCCGAACACCGGGGAGCTGTTTTTT. This sequence encodes CASRLVPNTGELFF.

The chain joins TRBV19 to TRBJ1-1, with D perhaps TRBD1 (5 bases). Trimming removed 7 bases from V and 4 bases from J, with 16 bases in between. The germline V gene encodes CDR1 LNHDA and CDR2 SQIVND (reference sequence). The CDR3 sequence is 14 residues long. The CDR3 bases are TGTGCCAGTACTCTAGTCCCGGGGGGCACTGAAGCTTTCTTT. Its translation is CASTLVPGGTEAFF. Supplemented by reference TRBV19 and TRBJ1-1, the full variable domain reads DGGITQSPKYLFRKEGQNVTLSCEQNLNHDAMYWYRQDPGQGLRLIYYSQIVNDFQKGDIAEGYSVSREKKESFPLTVTSAQKNPTAFYLCASTLVPGGTEAFFGQGTRLTVV.

V usage is TRBV21-1 and J usage is TRBJ2-1. TRBV21-1 is termed a pseudogene. This CDR3 has 17 amino acids. Here the CDR3 reads CASSKGRDPRGFDEQFF. DNA for the CDR3: TGTGCCAGCAGCAAAGGAAGGGACCCCCGGGGATTCGATGAGCAGTTCTTC.

The chain links TRBV29-1 to TRBJ2-1; D is tentatively TRBD1 or TRBD2 (5 bases each). V dropped 3 bases and J dropped 2 bases, with 11 bases sitting between them. Germline V gives CDR1 SQVTM, CDR2 ANQGSEA. The CDR3 contains 14 residues. As DNA, the CDR3 is TGCAGCGTTGAGGGACGGGGTCCCTACAATGAGCAGTTCTTC. This gives the protein CSVEGRGPYNEQFF.

This rearrangement joins TRBV1 to TRBJ2-1; the table assigns TRBD1, which was not confirmed against the DNA. TRBV1 is classified as a pseudogene. CDR3 length: 17 residues. CDR3 coding DNA: TGCACCAGCAGCCAAGATACCAGATCACCCAATTTCAATGAGCAGTTCTTC. This translates into CTSSQDTRSPNFNEQFF.

A note on this clone: Other DNA sequences from this sample encode an identical CDR3 as well. The rearrangement uses TRBV19 and TRBJ2-7; TRBD2 is a possible D gene (6 bases). V dropped 1 base and J dropped 2 bases, with 12 bases sitting between them. From germline, CDR1 is LNHDA and CDR2 SQIVND (reference sequence). This CDR3 is 15 amino acids long. CDR3 residues: CASSIGAGGAYEQYF. DNA for the CDR3: TGTGCCAGTAGTATAGGGGCAGGAGGGGCCTACGAGCAGTACTTC.

The genes are TRBV10-3 and TRBJ2-3, with D tentatively TRBD1 or TRBD2 (5 bases each). With 2 bases removed from V and 0 bases from J, the gap between germline ends came to 9 bases. This CDR3 has 15 amino acids. CDR1 and CDR2 from the germline V gene are ENHRY and SYGVKD. CDR3: CAISENGASTDTQYF. DNA for the CDR3: TGTGCCATCAGTGAGAACGGGGCTAGCACAGATACGCAGTATTTT.

This chain links TRBV19 with TRBJ2-3, with 7 positions matching TRBD2. This CDR3 has 15 amino acids. CDR1 and CDR2 (germline): LNHDA, SQIVND (reference sequence). CDR3 coding DNA: TGTGCAACTTCGATGGGCGGGAGTGGGGGGGATACGCAGTATTTT. Translation gives CATSMGGSGGDTQYF.

The chain is built from TRBV7-3 and TRBJ2-1; TRBD2 is a possible D gene (6 bases). CDR1 is SGHTA and CDR2 is FQGTGA in the germline V gene. The length of the CDR3 is 15 residues. The V end was cut by 5 bases, the J end by 7 bases, with 18 bases between. The CDR3 loop is CASSPPGLSGNEQFF. The CDR3 DNA reads TGTGCCAGCAGCCCTCCGGGACTCTCAGGGAATGAGCAGTTCTTC.

This rearrangement joins TRBV28 to TRBJ2-5, with 8 bases lining up with TRBD1. CDR1 is MDHEN, CDR2 SYDVKM, per germline. This CDR3 comprises 13 residues. The J segment lost 5 bases and the V segment lost 2 bases, leaving 1 base of the junction unmatched. The CDR3 region has the DNA TGTGCCAGCAGTTTAGGACAGGGTGAGACCCAGTACTTC. It specifies CASSLGQGETQYF. The full variable domain, its missing parts supplied by reference TRBV28 and TRBJ2-5, is DVKVTQSSRYLVKRTGEKVFLECVQDMDHENMFWYRQDPGLGLRLIYFSYDVKMKEKGDIPEGYSVSREKKERFSLILESASTNQTSMYLCASSLGQGETQYFGPGTRLLVL.

The chain combines TRBV15 with TRBJ2-5; D is possibly TRBD2 (7 bases). There are 18 residues in the CDR3. Looked up from germline, CDR1 is LNHNV and CDR2 is YYDKDF (reference sequence). V lost 1 base and J lost 1, with 19 bases in between. CDR3 loop: CATSRGGGTNPLQETQYF. Written as DNA, the CDR3 is TGTGCCACCAGCAGAGGGGGGGGGACAAATCCCCTCCAAGAGACCCAGTACTTC.

The gene calls are TRBV7-9 and TRBJ1-2, with a tentative D call TRBD1 (5 bases). The length of the CDR3 is 15 residues. V lost 1 base to trimming and J lost 3 bases, with 12 bases between them. From germline, CDR1 is SEHNR and CDR2 FQNEAQ (reference sequence). The CDR3, as DNA: TGTGCCAGCAGCTTAGGACAGCTCCGAGACTATGGCTACACCTTC. Its protein product is CASSLGQLRDYGYTF.

The rearrangement uses TRBV19 and TRBJ2-4; no definite D call. Trimming cost V 5 bases and J 10 bases, with 12 bases left between them. Germline V CDR1 and CDR2: LNHDA, SQIVND (reference sequence). The CDR3 has 12 amino acids. The CDR3 region has the DNA TGTGCCAGTAGTGACCGACGGAGTATTCAGTACTTC. This codes for CASSDRRSIQYF.

The DNA for the CDR3 is TGTGCCAGCAGTTTGGTAGGGGGTAGCTACGAGCAGTACTTC. Translating it yields CASSLVGGSYEQYF. V and J are TRBV28 and TRBJ2-7; weak D call: TRBD1 (6 bases). Trimming pared 3 bases from V and 3 bases from J, leaving 12 bases between. The CDR3 is 14 amino acids. CDR1 is MDHEN and CDR2 is SYDVKM in the germline V gene.

The chain carries TRBV30 and TRBJ2-7; D is perhaps TRBD2 (5 bases). There are 13 residues in the CDR3. With 5 bases removed from V and 2 bases from J, the gap between germline ends came to 13 bases. Germline V lookup: CDR1 GTSNPN, CDR2 SVGIG (reference sequence). This chain's CDR3 is CAWASDGAYEQYF. DNA for the CDR3: TGTGCCTGGGCGTCGGACGGGGCCTACGAGCAGTACTTC.